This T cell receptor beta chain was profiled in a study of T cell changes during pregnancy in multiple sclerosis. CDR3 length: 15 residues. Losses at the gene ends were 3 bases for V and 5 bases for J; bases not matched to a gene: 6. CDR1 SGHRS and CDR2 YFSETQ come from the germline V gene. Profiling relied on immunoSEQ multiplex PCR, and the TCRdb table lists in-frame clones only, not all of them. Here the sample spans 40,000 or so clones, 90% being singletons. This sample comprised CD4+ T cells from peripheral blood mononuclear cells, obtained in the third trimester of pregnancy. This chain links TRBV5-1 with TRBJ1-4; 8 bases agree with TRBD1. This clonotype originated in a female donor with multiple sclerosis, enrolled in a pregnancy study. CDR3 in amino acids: CASSSGGQGNEKLFF. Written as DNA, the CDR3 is TGCGCCAGCAGCTCGGGAGGACAGGGCAATGAAAAACTGTTTTTT.